This T cell receptor beta chain was profiled in a study of blood T cells in healthy people across ages (dated by TCRdb to between 2015 and 2017). Regarding the research as a whole: Template switching captured roughly one uniquely barcoded TCR beta cDNA molecule per two T cells in model experiments. To track age-related changes in TCR beta repertoire diversity, the study relied on deep sequencing normalized with unique cDNA molecular identifiers. To avoid experimental bias, donors of different ages were randomly spread across the sequencing lanes. Using the same blood draw, the study looked at two additional independent replicas of 1 million unique cDNA reads for two donors, one aged 18 to 30 and the other aged 80 or older. Four age groups were formed from the donors: young (average about 17 years), middle-aged (approximately 42), aged (around 62) and long-lived (about 75). General study outcomes and caveats: Bulk unsorted PBMC profiling prevented conclusive comparison of naive and antigen-experienced compartments. A strong correlation was found between observed TCR beta diversity and the percentage of naive T cells measured by flow cytometry. As age increased, observed TCR beta diversity per million T cells dropped in a roughly linear way, and a significant reduction was already evident by age 40. Because the CMV infection status of the donors was unknown, age-related changes in expanded clonotypes may potentially have been confounded. Compared with the aged group, the long-lived group had more naive CD4+ T cells, fewer expanded clones and increased TCR diversity, a pattern suggesting age selection. Estimates of total diversity from one million sequenced T cells were regarded as lower bounds and underestimates.

V is shortened by 3 bases, J by 2 bases, and the region joining them spans 11 bases. Taken from the germline V gene, the CDR1 and CDR2 loops are SGHRS and YFSETQ. From cysteine to phenylalanine, the CDR3 is 15 amino acids long. The sequence is cut down to CDR3 DNA, 45 bases in frame from base 1. This clonotype came up once. Its specific antigen is unknown. No per-base quality is available; no much larger clone lies one base away. Library prep was done by 5' RACE. Sequencer: Illumina HiSeq 2500. The second PCR ran for roughly 7 to 12 cycles and used a J-beta primer mix along with a sample-barcoded 5' primer. A template-switch 5' adaptor carrying 12 random nucleotides introduced a unique molecular identifier onto each TCR beta cDNA molecule. Each sample yielded at least 2.5 million CDR3-containing paired-end reads. First-strand cDNA was synthesized from all RNA with the Mint cDNA synthesis kit, primed by a TRBC-specific oligonucleotide. Following uracil-DNA glycosylase treatment, all cDNA underwent a first 18-cycle PCR with the universal primers M1SS and BC2_uni_R. Per the source publication's procedure: Normalization of each sample was performed by random selection of 1 million high-quality reads, each carrying a distinct molecular identifier. Reads with shared molecular identifiers were discarded instead of being binned into consensus sequences. MiTCR, run with a Q25 quality threshold and the strictest error-elimination algorithm, handled CDR3 identification, clonotype clustering and error correction. A nonparametric unseen species model using Euler transformation provided a lower-bound estimate of total TCR beta diversity. In TCRdb, the public reads were trimmed at Q25 with fastp and aligned with MiXCR, with productive beta chains retained. Each record represents a unique CDR3 protein, reported with the most common genes and DNA among its rows. None of the V and J calls come from the authors' own analysis; TCRdb made them. In this sample the table shows about 1.5 million distinct CDR3 sequences, roughly 43% of which occur a single time. The ten largest make up just over 4% of the sample.

The donors were a few dozen Caucasian individuals from Russia, aged roughly 6 to 90 years, who were systemically healthy. Each donor gave around 9.8 milliliters of peripheral blood, collected into EDTA-treated Vacutainer tubes. Ficoll-Paque density-gradient centrifugation was used to isolate PBMCs, with at least 6.5 million per sample. Total RNA was extracted from PBMCs with Trizol reagent, with at least 6 micrograms obtained per sample. Naive CD45RAhigh/CD27high T cell percentages were measured by flow cytometry on a PBMC aliquot from every donor. The chain is assembled from TRBV5-1 and TRBJ2-2; a confident D gene designation cannot be given. The TCR sequence derives from a woman aged 18 to 35 in good health. Sequences were obtained from blood. The nucleotides read TGCGCCAGCAGCTCCCAGACCTTTAACACCGGGGAGCTGTTTTTT. It specifies CASSSQTFNTGELFF. With the rest looked up from the reference TRBV5-1 and TRBJ2-2 genes rather than sequenced, the full variable domain is KAGVTQTPRYLIKTRGQQVTLSCSPISGHRSVSWYQQTPGQGLQFLFEYFSETQRNKGNFPGRFSGRQFSNSRSEMNVSTLELGDSALYLCASSSQTFNTGELFFGEGSRLTVL.